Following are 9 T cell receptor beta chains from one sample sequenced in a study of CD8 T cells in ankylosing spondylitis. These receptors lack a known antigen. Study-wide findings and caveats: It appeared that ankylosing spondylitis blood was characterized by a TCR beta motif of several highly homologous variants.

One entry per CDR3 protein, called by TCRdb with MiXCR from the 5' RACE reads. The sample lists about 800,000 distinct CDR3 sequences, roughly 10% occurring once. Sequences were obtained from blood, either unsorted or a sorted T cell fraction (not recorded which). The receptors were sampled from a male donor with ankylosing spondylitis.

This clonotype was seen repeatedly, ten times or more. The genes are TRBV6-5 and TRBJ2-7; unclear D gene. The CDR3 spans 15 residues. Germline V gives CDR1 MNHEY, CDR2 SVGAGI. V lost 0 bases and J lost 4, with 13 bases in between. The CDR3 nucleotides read TGTGCCAGCAGTTACTCGAGTCTCGGATCGTACGAGCAGTACTTC. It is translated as CASSYSSLGSYEQYF.

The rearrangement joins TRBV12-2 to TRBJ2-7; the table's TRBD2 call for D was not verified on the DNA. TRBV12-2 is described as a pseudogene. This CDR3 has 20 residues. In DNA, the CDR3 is TGTGCAAGTCGCCCCTCCCGGTTACGGAGCGGCAAACGTCCCCGACACGAGCAGTACTTC. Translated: CASRPSRLRSGKRPRHEQYF.

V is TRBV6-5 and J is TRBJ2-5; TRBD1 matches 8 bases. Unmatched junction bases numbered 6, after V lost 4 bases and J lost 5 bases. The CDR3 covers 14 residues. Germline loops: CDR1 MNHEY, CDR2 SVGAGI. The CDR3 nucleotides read TGTGCCAGCAGTTTACAGGGGGGCCGGGAGACCCAGTACTTC. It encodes CASSLQGGRETQYF.

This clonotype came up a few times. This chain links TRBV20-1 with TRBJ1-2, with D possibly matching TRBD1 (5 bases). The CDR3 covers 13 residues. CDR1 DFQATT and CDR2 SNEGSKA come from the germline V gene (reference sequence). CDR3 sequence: CSSHSLGDSGYTF. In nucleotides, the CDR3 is TGCAGCTCACACTCGTTGGGGGATAGTGGCTACACCTTC.

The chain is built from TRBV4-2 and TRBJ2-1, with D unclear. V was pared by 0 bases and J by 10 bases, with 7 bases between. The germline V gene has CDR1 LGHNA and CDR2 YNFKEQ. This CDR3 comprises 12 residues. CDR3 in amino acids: CASSQETQEQFF. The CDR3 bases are TGTGCCAGCAGCCAAGAGACTCAGGAGCAGTTCTTC.

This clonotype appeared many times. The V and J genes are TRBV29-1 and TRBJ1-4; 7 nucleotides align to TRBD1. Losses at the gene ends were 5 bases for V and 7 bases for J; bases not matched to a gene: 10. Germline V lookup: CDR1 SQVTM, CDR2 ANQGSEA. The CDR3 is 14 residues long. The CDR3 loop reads CSVRQGSLGEKLFF. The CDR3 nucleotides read TGCAGCGTTCGACAGGGTTCCCTCGGTGAAAAACTGTTTTTT.

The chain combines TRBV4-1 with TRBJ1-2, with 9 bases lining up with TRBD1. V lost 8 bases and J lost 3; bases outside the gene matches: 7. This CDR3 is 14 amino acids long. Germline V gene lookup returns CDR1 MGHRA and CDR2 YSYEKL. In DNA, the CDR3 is TGCGCCAGCCGACGGACAGGGGTGGACTATGGCTACACCTTC. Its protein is CASRRTGVDYGYTF.

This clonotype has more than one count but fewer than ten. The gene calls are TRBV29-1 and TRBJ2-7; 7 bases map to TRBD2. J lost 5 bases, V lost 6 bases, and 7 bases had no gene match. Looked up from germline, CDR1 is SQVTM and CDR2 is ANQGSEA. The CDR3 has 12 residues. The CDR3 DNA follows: TGCAGCGTCGAAAGCGGGATCAACGAGCAGTACTTC. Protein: CSVESGINEQYF.

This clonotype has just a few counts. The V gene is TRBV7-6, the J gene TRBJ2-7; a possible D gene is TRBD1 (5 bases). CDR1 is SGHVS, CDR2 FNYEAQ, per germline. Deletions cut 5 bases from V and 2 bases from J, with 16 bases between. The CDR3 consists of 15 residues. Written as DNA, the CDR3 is TGTGCCAGCAGCAGATACGGACATCTAGCCTACGAGCAGTACTTC. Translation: CASSRYGHLAYEQYF.